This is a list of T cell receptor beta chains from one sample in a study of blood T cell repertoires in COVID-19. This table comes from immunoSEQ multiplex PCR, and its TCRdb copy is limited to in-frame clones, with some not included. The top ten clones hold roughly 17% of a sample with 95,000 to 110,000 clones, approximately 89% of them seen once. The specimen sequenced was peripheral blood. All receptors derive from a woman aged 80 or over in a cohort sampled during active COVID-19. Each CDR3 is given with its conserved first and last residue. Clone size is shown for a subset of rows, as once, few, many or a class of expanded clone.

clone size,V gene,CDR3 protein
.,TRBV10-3,CAISESDNVSNQPQHF
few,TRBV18,CASSPPGGANSPLHF
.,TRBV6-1,CASSEMEGQGGNQPQHF
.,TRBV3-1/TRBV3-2,CASSQEDRPFYEQYF
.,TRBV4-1,CASSQPDNNQPQHF
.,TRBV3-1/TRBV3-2,CASSSGTGGNEQFF
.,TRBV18,CASSPPGLISGANVLTF
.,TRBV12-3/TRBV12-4,CASSRGGRETQYF
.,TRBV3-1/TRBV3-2,CASSQGLTSGITYEQYF
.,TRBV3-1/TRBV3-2,CASREAGTSGTGELFF
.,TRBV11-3,CASSKRSVGGDTQYF
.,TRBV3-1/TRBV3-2,CASSHYSSGGSGYNEQFF
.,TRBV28,CASRELAGGWQETQYF
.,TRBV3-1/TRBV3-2,CASSPTGGDEQYF
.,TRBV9,CASSVEQAQYF
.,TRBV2,CASWASGGSSTQYF
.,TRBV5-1,CASSLASKNIQYF
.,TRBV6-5,CASISLAGAGEQYF
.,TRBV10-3,CAVGYEVRNSPLHF
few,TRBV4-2,CASSQVLAGTYNEQFF
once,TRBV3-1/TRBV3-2,CASSQLDTNTGELFF
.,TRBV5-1,CASSAGQSYEQYF
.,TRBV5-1,CASSETSGSPRGELFF
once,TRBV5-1,CASSLEAEDSPLHF
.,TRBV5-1,CASSLAVTTPNEQFF
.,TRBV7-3,CASSSDRAGYNEQFF
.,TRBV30,CAWSGLSSTGSSYNEQFF
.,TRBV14,CASSLLAGADTQYF
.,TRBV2,CASTGTRLAGYEQYF
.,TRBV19,CASGPTGTGVQEQYF
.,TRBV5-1,CASSLEGTGGIEQYF
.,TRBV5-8,CASTRSGANVLTF
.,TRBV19,CASRPTGLDQETQYF
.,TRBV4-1,CASSKLAIDYNEQFF
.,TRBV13,CASSFTWTGGDTGELFF
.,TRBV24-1,CATSGPGGLEQFF
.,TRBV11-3,CASAKLAGAHNEQFF
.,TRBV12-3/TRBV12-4,CASSKDMATEAFF
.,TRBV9,CASSVEGTSWGEQYF
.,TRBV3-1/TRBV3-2,CASSRAPAGEKLFF
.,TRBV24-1,CATSATGNEQFF